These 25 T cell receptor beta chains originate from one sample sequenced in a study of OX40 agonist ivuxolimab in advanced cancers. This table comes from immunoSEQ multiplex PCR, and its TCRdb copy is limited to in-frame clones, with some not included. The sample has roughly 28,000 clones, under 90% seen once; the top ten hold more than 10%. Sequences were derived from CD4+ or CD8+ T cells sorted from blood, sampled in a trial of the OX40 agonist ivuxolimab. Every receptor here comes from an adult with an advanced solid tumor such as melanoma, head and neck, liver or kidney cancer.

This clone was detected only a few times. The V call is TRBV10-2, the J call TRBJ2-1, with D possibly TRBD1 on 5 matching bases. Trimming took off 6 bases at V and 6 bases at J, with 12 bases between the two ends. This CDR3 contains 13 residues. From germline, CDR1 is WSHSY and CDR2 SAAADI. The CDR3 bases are TGCGCCAGCAGAGAGAAAGGGGCCAATGAGCAGTTCTTC. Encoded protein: CASREKGANEQFF.

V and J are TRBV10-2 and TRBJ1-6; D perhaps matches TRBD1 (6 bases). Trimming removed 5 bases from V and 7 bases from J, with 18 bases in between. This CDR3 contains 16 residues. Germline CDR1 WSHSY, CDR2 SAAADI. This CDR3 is CASSLSRQDRNSPLHF. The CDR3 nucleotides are TGCGCCAGCAGTCTCTCTCGACAGGATCGGAATTCACCCCTCCACTTT.

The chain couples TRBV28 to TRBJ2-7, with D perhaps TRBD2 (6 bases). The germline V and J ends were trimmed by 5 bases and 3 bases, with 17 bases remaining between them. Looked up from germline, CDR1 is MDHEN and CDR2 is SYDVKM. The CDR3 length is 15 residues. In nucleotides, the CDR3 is TGTGCCAGCAGTAGGGTCCGGGACTTCGACTACGAGCAGTACTTC. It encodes CASSRVRDFDYEQYF.

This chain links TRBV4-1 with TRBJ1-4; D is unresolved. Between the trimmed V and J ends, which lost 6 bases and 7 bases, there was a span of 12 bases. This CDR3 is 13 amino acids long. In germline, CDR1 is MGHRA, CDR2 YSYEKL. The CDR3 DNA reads TGCGCCAGCAGACCCACGGGTAGTGAAAAACTGTTTTTT. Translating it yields CASRPTGSEKLFF.

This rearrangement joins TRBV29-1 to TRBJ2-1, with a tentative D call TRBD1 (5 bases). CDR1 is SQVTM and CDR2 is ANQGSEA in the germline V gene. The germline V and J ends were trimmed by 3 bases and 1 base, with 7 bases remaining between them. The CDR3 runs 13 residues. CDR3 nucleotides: TGCAGCGTTGACAGGGATTCCTACAATGAGCAGTTCTTC. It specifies CSVDRDSYNEQFF.

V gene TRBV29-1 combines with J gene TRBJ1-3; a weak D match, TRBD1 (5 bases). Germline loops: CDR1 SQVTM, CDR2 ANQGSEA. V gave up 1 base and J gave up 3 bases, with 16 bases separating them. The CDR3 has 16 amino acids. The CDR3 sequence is CSVEGSRGADGNTIYF. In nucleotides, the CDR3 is TGCAGCGTTGAAGGGTCACGTGGGGCAGATGGAAACACCATATATTTT.

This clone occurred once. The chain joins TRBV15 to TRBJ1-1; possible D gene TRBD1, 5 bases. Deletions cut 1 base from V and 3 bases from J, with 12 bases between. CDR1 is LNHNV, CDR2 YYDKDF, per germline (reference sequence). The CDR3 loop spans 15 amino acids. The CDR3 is CATSRARQLDTEAFF. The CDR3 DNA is TGTGCCACCAGCAGAGCAAGACAGCTCGACACTGAAGCTTTCTTT. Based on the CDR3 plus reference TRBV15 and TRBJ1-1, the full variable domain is DAMVIQNPRYQVTQFGKPVTLSCSQTLNHNVMYWYQQKSSQAPKLLFHYYDKDFNNEADTPDNFQSRRPNTSFCFLDIRSPGLGDTAMYLCATSRARQLDTEAFFGQGTRLTVV.

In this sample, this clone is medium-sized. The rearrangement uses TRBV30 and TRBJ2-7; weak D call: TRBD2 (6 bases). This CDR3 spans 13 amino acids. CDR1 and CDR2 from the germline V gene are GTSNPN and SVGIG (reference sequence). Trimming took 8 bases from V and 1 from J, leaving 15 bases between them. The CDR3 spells CAGYSGTSYEQYF. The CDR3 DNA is TGTGCCGGATACTCCGGGACTTCCTACGAGCAGTACTTC.

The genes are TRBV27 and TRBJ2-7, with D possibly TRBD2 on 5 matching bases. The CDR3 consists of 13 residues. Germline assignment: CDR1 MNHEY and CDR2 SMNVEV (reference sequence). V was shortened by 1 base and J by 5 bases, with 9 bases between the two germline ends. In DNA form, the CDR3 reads TGTGCCAGCAGTTTATGGGTCGGGGACGAGCAGTACTTC. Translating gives CASSLWVGDEQYF.

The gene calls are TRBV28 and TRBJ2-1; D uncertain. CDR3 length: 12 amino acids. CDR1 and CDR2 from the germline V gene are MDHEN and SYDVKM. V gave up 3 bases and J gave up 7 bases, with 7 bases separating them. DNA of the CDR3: TGTGCCAGCAGTTTCTGGGGAAATGAGCAGTTCTTC. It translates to CASSFWGNEQFF.

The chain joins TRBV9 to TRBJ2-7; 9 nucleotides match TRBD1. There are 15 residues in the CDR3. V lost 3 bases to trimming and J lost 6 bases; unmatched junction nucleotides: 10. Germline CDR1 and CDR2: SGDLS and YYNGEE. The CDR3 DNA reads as TGTGCCAGCAGCGCCTCCGGGACAGGGAAAGCCGAGCAGTACTTC. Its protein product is CASSASGTGKAEQYF. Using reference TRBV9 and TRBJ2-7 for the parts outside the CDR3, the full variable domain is DSGVTQTPKHLITATGQRVTLRCSPRSGDLSVYWYQQSLDQGLQFLIQYYNGEERAKGNILERFSAQQFPDLHSELNLSSLELGDSALYFCASSASGTGKAEQYFGPGTRLTVT.

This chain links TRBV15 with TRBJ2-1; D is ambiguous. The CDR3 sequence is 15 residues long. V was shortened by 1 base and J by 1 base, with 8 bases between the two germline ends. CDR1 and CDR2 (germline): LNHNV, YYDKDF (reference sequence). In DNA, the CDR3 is TGTGCCACCAGCAGAGTTCAAGGTTCCTACAATGAGCAGTTCTTC. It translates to CATSRVQGSYNEQFF.

CDR3 in amino acids: CAVMMSSYEQYF. CDR3 nucleotide sequence: TGTGCCGTCATGATGAGTTCCTACGAGCAGTACTTC. The chain employs TRBV2 and TRBJ2-7; D is uncertain. V was shortened by 11 bases and J by 1 base, with 12 bases between the two germline ends. The germline V gene has CDR1 SNHLY and CDR2 FYNNEI. The CDR3 loop spans 12 amino acids.

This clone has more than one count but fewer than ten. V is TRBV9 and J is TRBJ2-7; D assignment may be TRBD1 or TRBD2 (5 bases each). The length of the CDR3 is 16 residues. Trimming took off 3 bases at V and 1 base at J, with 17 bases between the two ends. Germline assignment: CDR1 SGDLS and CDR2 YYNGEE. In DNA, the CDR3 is TGTGCCAGCAGCGCTGGCGGTGGGGGAGCTTCCTACGAGCAGTACTTC. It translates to CASSAGGGGASYEQYF.

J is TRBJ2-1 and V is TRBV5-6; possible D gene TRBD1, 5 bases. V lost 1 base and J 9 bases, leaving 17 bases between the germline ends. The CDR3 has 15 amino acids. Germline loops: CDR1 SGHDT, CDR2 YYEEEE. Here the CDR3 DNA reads TGTGCCAGCAGCTTGCGGCAAGGTGGGGCCAGTGAGCAGTTCTTC. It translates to CASSLRQGGASEQFF.

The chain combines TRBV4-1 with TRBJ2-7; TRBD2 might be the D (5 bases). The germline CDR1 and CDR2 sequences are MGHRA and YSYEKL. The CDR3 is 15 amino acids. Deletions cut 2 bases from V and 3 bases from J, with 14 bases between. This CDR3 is CASSQLGAGLYEQYF. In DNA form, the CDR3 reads TGCGCCAGCAGCCAATTAGGTGCCGGACTCTACGAGCAGTACTTC.

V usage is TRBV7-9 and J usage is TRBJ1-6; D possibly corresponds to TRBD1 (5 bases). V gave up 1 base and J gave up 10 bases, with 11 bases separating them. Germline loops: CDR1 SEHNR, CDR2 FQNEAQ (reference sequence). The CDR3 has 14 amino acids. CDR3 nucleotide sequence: TGTGCCAGCAGCTTAGTAGGGGCCGGATCACCCCTCCACTTT. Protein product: CASSLVGAGSPLHF.

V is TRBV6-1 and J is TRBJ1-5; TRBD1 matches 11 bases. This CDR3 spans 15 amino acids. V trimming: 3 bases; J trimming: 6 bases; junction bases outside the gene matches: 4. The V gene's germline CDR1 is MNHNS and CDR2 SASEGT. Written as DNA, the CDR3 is TGTGCCAGCAGTGAGGGACAGGGGGTTAGTCAGCCCCAGCATTTT. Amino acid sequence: CASSEGQGVSQPQHF.

CDR3 residues: CASLPDLSGANVLTF. DNA for the CDR3: TGCGCCAGCCTACCGGATTTGTCTGGGGCCAACGTCCTGACTTTC. V is TRBV5-1 and J is TRBJ2-6; D remains ambiguous. V gave up 7 bases and J gave up 1 base, with 12 bases separating them. Per the germline V gene, CDR1 is SGHRS and CDR2 is YFSETQ. This CDR3 is built from 15 residues.

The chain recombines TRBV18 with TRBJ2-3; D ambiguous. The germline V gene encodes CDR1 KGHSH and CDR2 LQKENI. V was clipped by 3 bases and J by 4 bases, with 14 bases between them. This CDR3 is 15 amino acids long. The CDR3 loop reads CASSPRSSWADTQYF. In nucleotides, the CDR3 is TGTGCCAGCTCACCCAGATCAAGTTGGGCAGATACGCAGTATTTT.

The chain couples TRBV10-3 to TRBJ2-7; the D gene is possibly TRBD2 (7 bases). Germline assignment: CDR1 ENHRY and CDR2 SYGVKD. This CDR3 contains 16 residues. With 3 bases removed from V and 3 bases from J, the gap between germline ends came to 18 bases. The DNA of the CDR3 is TGTGCCATCAGTGACTCGGAGGCGGGGGCTTTCTACGAGCAGTACTTC. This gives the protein CAISDSEAGAFYEQYF.

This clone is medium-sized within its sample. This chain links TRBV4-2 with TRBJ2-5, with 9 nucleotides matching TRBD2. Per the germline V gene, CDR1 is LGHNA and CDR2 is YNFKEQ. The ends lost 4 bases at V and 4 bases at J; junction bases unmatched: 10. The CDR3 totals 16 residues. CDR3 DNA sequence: TGTGCCAGCAGCCGCGGGGGGGTAAAGCGGGGAGAGACCCAGTACTTC. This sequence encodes CASSRGGVKRGETQYF.

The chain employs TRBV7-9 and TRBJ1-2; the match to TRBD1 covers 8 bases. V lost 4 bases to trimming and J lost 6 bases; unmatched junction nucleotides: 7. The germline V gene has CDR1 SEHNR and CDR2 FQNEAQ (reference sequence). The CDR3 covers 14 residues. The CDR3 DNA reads TGTGCCAGCAGCTCCGGGACAGGCTTTAATGGCTACACCTTC. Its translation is CASSSGTGFNGYTF. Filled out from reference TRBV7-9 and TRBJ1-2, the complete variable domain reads DTGVSQNPRHKITKRGQNVTFRCDPISEHNRLYWYRQTLGQGPEFLTYFQNEAQLEKSRLLSDRFSAERPKGSFSTLEIQRTEQGDSAMYLCASSSGTGFNGYTFGSGTRLTVV.

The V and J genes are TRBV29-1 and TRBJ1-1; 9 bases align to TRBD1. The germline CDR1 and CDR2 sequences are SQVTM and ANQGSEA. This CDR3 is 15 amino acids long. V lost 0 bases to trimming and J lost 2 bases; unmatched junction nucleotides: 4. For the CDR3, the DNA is TGCAGCGTTGAAGAGACGACAGGGGGTAACACTGAAGCTTTCTTT. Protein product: CSVEETTGGNTEAFF. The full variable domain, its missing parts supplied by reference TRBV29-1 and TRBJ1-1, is SAVISQKPSRDICQRGTSLTIQCQVDSQVTMMFWYRQQPGQSLTLIATANQGSEATYESGFVIDKFPISRPNLTFSTLTVSNMSPEDSSIYLCSVEETTGGNTEAFFGQGTRLTVV.

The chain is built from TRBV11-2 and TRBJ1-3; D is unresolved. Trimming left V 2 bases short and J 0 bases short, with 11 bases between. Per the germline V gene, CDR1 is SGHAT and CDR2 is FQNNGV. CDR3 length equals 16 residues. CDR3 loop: CASSLWQADSGNTIYF. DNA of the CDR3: TGTGCCAGCAGCTTATGGCAGGCTGACTCTGGAAACACCATATATTTT.